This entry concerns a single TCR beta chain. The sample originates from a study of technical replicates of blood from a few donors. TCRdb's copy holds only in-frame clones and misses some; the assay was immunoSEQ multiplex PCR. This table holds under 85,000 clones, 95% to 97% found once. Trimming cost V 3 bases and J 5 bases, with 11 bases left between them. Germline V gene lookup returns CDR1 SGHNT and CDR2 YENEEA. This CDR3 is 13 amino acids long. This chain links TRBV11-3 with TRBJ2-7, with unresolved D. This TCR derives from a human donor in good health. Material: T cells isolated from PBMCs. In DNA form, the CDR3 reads TGTGCCAGCAGCTTTCGTGGTAGAGACGAGCAGTACTTC. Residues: CASSFRGRDEQYF.